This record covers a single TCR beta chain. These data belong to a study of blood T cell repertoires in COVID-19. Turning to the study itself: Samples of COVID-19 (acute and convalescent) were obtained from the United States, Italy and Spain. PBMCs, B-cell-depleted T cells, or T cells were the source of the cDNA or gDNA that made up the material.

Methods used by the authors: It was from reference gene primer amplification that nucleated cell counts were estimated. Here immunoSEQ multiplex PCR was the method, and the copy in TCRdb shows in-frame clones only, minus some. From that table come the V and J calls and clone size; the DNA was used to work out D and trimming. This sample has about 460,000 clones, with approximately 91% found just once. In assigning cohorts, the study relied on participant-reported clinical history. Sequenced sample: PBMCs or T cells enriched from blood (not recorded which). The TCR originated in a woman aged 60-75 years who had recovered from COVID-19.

The DNA for the CDR3 is TGCGCCAGCAGCCCTGACACCACCTACGAGCAGTACTTC. Its translation: CASSPDTTYEQYF. The gene calls are TRBV5-1 and TRBJ2-7; D is uncertain. The CDR3 has 13 amino acids. Germline V gene sequence: CDR1 SGHRS, CDR2 YFSETQ. V lost 4 bases and J lost 2, with 10 bases in between. Full variable domain (remainder filled in from reference TRBV5-1 and TRBJ2-7): KAGVTQTPRYLIKTRGQQVTLSCSPISGHRSVSWYQQTPGQGLQFLFEYFSETQRNKGNFPGRFSGRQFSNSRSEMNVSTLELGDSALYLCASSPDTTYEQYFGPGTRLTVT.